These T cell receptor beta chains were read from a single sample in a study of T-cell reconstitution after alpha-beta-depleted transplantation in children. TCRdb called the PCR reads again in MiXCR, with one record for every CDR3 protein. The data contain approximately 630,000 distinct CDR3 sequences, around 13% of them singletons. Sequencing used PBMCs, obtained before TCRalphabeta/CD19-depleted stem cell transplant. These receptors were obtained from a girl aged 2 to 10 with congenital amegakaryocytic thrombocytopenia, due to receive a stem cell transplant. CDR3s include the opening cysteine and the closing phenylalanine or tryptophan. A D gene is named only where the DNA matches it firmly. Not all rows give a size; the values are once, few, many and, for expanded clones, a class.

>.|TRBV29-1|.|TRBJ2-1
TGCAGCGTTGAAGGCGGGACCACAATGTGGGATGAGCAGTTCTTC
CSVEGGTTMWDEQFF
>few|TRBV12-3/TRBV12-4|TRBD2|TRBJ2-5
TGTGCCAGCGGGCTAGCGGCCCAAGAGACCCAGTACTTC
CASGLAAQETQYF
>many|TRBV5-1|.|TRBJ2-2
TGCGCCAGCAATCAGGACCGAAACACCGGGGAGCTGTTTTTT
CASNQDRNTGELFF
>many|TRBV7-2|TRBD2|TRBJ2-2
TGTGCCAGCAGTTCCATAGCGGGAGGGGAGCTGTTTTTT
CASSSIAGGELFF
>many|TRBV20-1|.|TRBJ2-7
TGCAGTGCTAGAGATGGGCGAGACGAGCAGTACTTC
CSARDGRDEQYF
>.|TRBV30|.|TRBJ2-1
TGTGCCTGGAGTTCTCCTGGAGGTCCCTACAATGAGCAGTTCTTC
CAWSSPGGPYNEQFF
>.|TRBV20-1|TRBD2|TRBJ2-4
TGCAGTGCTGGTCGGATAGCGGGAGTTGGCAAAAACATTCAGTACTTC
CSAGRIAGVGKNIQYF
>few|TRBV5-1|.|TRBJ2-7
TGCGCCAGCAGCTTGGCCGCGACAGGAGTTCACCTCTTC
CASSLAATGVHLF
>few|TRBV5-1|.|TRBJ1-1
TGCGCCAGCAGCTTAACGGGGGAGGATACTGAAGCTTTCTTT
CASSLTGEDTEAFF
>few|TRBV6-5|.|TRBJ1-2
TGTGCCAGCAGTCACTCCTTGGAGGGAGGCTATGGCTACACCTTC
CASSHSLEGGYGYTF
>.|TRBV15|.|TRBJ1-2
TGTGCCACCAGCAGAGAATCAGGTGGCTACACCTTC
CATSRESGGYTF
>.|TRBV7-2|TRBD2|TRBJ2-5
TGTGCCAGCAGCTCCAGCGGGAGGGGAAAAGAGACCCAGTACTTC
CASSSSGRGKETQYF
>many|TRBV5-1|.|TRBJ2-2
TGCGCCAGCAGCTCCGGGGACCTTGGCACCGGGGAGCTGTTTTTT
CASSSGDLGTGELFF
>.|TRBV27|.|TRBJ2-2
TGTGCCAGCAGTTCACCCGCGGGATTTGGGATCACCGGGGAGCTGTTTTTT
CASSSPAGFGITGELFF
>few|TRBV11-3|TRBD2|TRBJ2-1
TGTGCCAGCGCCCGGGGGGGACTAGCGGGAGGACCTGAGCAGTTCTTC
CASARGGLAGGPEQFF
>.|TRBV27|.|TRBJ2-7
TGTGCCAGCAGACAAGGGCCGCTCTACGAGCAGTACTTC
CASRQGPLYEQYF
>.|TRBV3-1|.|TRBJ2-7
TGTGCCAGCAGCCTTCGGCACCCTATAAATATCTTGGCCTACGAGCAGTACTTC
CASSLRHPINILAYEQYF
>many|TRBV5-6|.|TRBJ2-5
TGTGCCAGCAGCTTGGATGTCCAGGAGACCCAGTACTTC
CASSLDVQETQYF
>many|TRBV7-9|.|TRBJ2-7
TGTGCCAGCAGCTTAGTCGGGGCAGCGCCAAGGGACTTC
CASSLVGAAPRDF
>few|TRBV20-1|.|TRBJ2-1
TGCAGTGCTGGGGGCCCGGGGGCTACTAGCGTTTACAATGAGCAGTTCTTC
CSAGGPGATSVYNEQFF
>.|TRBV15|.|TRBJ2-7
TGTGCCACCAGCAGAGATTTAGGTGAGGCCTACGAGCAGTACTTC
CATSRDLGEAYEQYF
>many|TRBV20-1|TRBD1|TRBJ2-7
TGCAGTGCTACGGGACAGGGGGAAAGTGAGCAGTACTTC
CSATGQGESEQYF
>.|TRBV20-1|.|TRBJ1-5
TGCAGTGCTAACGACCCACCGGGACTTGACAATCAGCCCCAGCATTTT
CSANDPPGLDNQPQHF
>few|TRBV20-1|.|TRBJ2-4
TGCAGTGCAAGGCTACTGGTGGACGGACTAGCCAAAAACATTCAGTACTTC
CSARLLVDGLAKNIQYF
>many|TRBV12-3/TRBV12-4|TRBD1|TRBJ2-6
TGTGCCAGCAGATCCGGGACAGGGTACTCTGGGGCCAACGTCCTGACTTTC
CASRSGTGYSGANVLTF
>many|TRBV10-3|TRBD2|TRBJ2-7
TGTGCCATCAGTGAAAGCGGGATCTCCTACGAGCAGTACTTC
CAISESGISYEQYF
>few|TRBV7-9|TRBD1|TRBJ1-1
TGTGCCAGCCTAAACAGGGGGGCGGGTAACACTGAAGCTTTCTTT
CASLNRGAGNTEAFF
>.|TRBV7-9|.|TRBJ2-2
TGTGCCAGCAGCTCCCCGCGCGGAGCCGGGGAGCTGTTTTTT
CASSSPRGAGELFF
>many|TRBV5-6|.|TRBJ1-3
TGTGCCAGCAGCACTGAGGGTTGGCGGAGCTCTGGAAACACCATATATTTT
CASSTEGWRSSGNTIYF
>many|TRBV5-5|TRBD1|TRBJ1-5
TGTGCCAGCAGCGGGGGGACAGTCCTTTCAGCCCAGCCCCAGCATTTT
CASSGGTVLSAQPQHF
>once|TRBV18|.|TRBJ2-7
TGTGCCAGCTCACCCTCATCGGGCTACGAGCAGTACTTC
CASSPSSGYEQYF
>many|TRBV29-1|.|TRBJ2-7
TGCAGCGTCGCCCCTAGCAGCAACTACGAGCAGTACTTC
CSVAPSSNYEQYF
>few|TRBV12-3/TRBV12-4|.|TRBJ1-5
TGTGCCAGCAGTAATCACAGGGACCAGCCCCAGCATTTT
CASSNHRDQPQHF
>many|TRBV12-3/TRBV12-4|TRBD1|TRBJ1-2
TGTGCCAACACTCCCGGGACAGGGGGCGATGGCTACACCTTC
CANTPGTGGDGYTF
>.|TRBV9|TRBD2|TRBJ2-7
TGTGCCAGCAGCGCCGGGACTACACCAGGTGGTCGCTACGAGCAGTACTTC
CASSAGTTPGGRYEQYF
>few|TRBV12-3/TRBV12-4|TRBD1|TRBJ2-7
TGTGCCAGCAGCCCAGACAGGGCGGCCCCTATAGAGCAGTACTTC
CASSPDRAAPIEQYF
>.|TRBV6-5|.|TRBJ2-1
TGTGCCAGCAGTTACAAAAGAAAGCAGTTCTTC
CASSYKRKQFF
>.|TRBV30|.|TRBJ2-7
TGTGCCTGGGGAATTAGCGGCCTTCAGTACTTC
CAWGISGLQYF
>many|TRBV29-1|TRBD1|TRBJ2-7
TGCAGCGTTCGGGGACAGGGTTACGAGCAGTACTTC
CSVRGQGYEQYF
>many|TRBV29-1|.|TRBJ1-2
TGCAGCGTCGGACGGACAGAAGGAATCTATGGCTACACCTTC
CSVGRTEGIYGYTF
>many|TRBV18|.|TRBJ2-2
TGTGCCAGCAGCCCTTTAGACACCGGGGAGCTGTTTTTT
CASSPLDTGELFF
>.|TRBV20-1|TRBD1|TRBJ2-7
TGCAGTGCCCCTGGACAGGGGGATGGCGAGCAGTACTTC
CSAPGQGDGEQYF
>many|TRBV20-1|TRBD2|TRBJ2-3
TGCAGTGCTAGATCGAGCGGGAAAAGAACAGATACGCAGTATTTT
CSARSSGKRTDTQYF
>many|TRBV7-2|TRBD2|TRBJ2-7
TGTGCCAGCAGCTTAGGGGGCGGGAGTCACTACGAGCAGTACTTC
CASSLGGGSHYEQYF
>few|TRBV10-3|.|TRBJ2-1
TGTGCCATCAGTGAGCCGGGCCAGGGGCCCTACAATGAGCAGTTCTTC
CAISEPGQGPYNEQFF
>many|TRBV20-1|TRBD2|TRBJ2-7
TGCAGTGCCACCGCCCTCCTAGCGGACGAGCAGTACTTC
CSATALLADEQYF
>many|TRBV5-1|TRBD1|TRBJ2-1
TGCGCCAGCAGCCCGCCCGGGACAGGGACGGTCATTGAGCAGTTCTTC
CASSPPGTGTVIEQFF